The rows below give T cell receptor beta chains drawn from one sample of a study of CD8 T cells in ankylosing spondylitis. TCRdb independently ran MiXCR on the 5' RACE reads; one entry per CDR3 protein. The table includes over 600,000 distinct CDR3 sequences, around 20% detected once. Sequenced material: blood, either unsorted or a sorted T cell fraction (not recorded which). Receptors originate from a male donor with ankylosing spondylitis. Each CDR3 is given with its conserved first and last residue. The D gene is left open where the match is weak. Clone size is not always given. Where it is, it says once, few, many or a class for expanded clones.

V gene	J gene	clone size	D gene	CDR3 DNA	CDR3 protein
TRBV7-9	TRBJ2-1	few	NA	TGTGCCAGCAGCCCAGAGGTCAACAATGAGCAGTTCTTC	CASSPEVNNEQFF
TRBV11-2	TRBJ1-5	NA	NA	TGTGCCAGCAGCGCACAGGCAGGGTCCAATCAGCCCCAGCATTTT	CASSAQAGSNQPQHF
TRBV11-2	TRBJ2-5	NA	NA	TGTGCCAGCAGCTTGTGGAAGGTTAAACAAGAGACCCAGTACTTC	CASSLWKVKQETQYF
TRBV5-1	TRBJ2-1	few	NA	TGCGCCAGCAGCTCCTCGACCTCCGCCGGCAATGAGCAGTTCTTC	CASSSSTSAGNEQFF
TRBV29-1	TRBJ2-3	few	TRBD1	TGCAGCGTTGAAGGCAGGGGGCGAACAGATACGCAGTATTTT	CSVEGRGRTDTQYF
TRBV15	TRBJ2-5	NA	NA	TGTGCCACCAGCGAGACTAGTTTTTCCCAGGAGACCCAGTACTTC	CATSETSFSQETQYF
TRBV12-3/TRBV12-4	TRBJ2-3	many	NA	TGTGCCAGCGGTCGCGGACAAGCCGGCACAGATACGCAGTATTTT	CASGRGQAGTDTQYF
TRBV7-7	TRBJ2-7	NA	NA	TGTGCCAGCAGCCCCCGTCAGCAGTACTTC	CASSPRQQYF
TRBV10-3	TRBJ2-3	few	NA	TGTGCCATCAGTGAGTCTCGTGGGGGGCCTAAAGATACGCAGTATTTT	CAISESRGGPKDTQYF
TRBV10-3	TRBJ1-6	many	NA	TGTGCCATCAGTGAGTCGGTGACAGATAATTCACCCCTCCACTTT	CAISESVTDNSPLHF
TRBV7-8	TRBJ2-1	few	TRBD2	TGTGCCAGCAGCTTGGGACTAGCGGGAGTTCTATGGGATGAGCAGTTCTTC	CASSLGLAGVLWDEQFF
TRBV5-1	TRBJ2-5	NA	NA	TGCGCCAGCAGCACAAAGGGTTCCATCCAAGAGACCCAGTACTTC	CASSTKGSIQETQYF
TRBV4-2	TRBJ2-1	NA	NA	TGTGCCAGCAGCCCAGCCGGGACCCCCTACAATGAGCAGTTCTTC	CASSPAGTPYNEQFF
TRBV20-1	TRBJ2-5	few	NA	TGCAGTGCTAGGGGGGACTCCTGGGAGACCCAGTACTTC	CSARGDSWETQYF
TRBV20-1	TRBJ2-7	few	TRBD2	TGCAGTGCTCACACCGGAGGCGGGCGACTAGCTGGGGAGCAGTACTTC	CSAHTGGGRLAGEQYF
TRBV6-2/TRBV6-3	TRBJ2-4	few	NA	TGTGCCAGCAGTTATGGGGGTTCCGTCAAAAACATTCAGTACTTC	CASSYGGSVKNIQYF
TRBV7-9	TRBJ1-2	once	NA	TGTGCCAGCAGCCCCTGGACCTTC	CASSPWTF
TRBV28	TRBJ2-7	NA	NA	TGTGCCAGCAGTGCCATCCCTGGGGAGCAGTACTTC	CASSAIPGEQYF
TRBV2	TRBJ1-2	few	TRBD1	TGTGCCAGCAGGGAACAGGGGCCCGCTAACTATGGCTACACCTTC	CASREQGPANYGYTF
TRBV29-1	TRBJ2-2	few	TRBD2	TGCAGCGTTTTGGGGCCGGGAGGGAACACCGGGGAGCTGTTTTTT	CSVLGPGGNTGELFF
TRBV12-3/TRBV12-4	TRBJ2-7	NA	TRBD1	TGTGCCAGCAGTTCCGGGACAGGGGGCGTCGAGCAGTACTTC	CASSSGTGGVEQYF
TRBV27	TRBJ2-7	NA	NA	TGTGCCAGCAGTTGGGGTAGCGGACTCCGGGGCGAGCAGTACTTC	CASSWGSGLRGEQYF
TRBV5-1	TRBJ2-7	NA	TRBD2	TGCGCCAGCAGCGAGGGACTAGCGGGAGTCTACGAGCAGTACTTC	CASSEGLAGVYEQYF
TRBV28	TRBJ2-5	NA	NA	TGTGCCAGCAGTAACTTCGTGAGGCGACCACAAGAGACCCAGTACTTC	CASSNFVRRPQETQYF
TRBV20-1	TRBJ2-1	few	TRBD2	TGCAGTGCTCGGGGGGTCACCTACAATGAGCAGTTCTTC	CSARGVTYNEQFF
TRBV4-1	TRBJ1-4	few	NA	TGCGCCAGCAGCCTGAACGGGATCGGTGAAAAACTGTTTTTT	CASSLNGIGEKLFF
TRBV15	TRBJ2-7	NA	NA	TGTGCCACCAGCCCAAGGGGGGCGGGTCCCGGTCGGACCTACGAGCAGTACTTC	CATSPRGAGPGRTYEQYF
TRBV6-1	TRBJ2-2	few	TRBD1	TGTGCCAGCAGCCCCCATCGACAGGGCCGCCGGGACGGGGAGCTGTTTTTT	CASSPHRQGRRDGELFF
TRBV20-1	TRBJ2-7	NA	NA	TGCAGTGCTAGACCCACGGGTTCCCAAGAGCAGTACTTC	CSARPTGSQEQYF
TRBV18	TRBJ2-3	few	NA	TGTGCCAGCTCACCACCAGTTGATTGGAAAGCTACTAGCACAGATACGCAGTATTTT	CASSPPVDWKATSTDTQYF
TRBV6-1	TRBJ2-5	few	TRBD2	TGTGCCAGCAGGAAAAGGGTGGGACTAGCACTTCCAGAGACCCAGTACTTC	CASRKRVGLALPETQYF
TRBV29-1	TRBJ2-1	NA	TRBD1	TGCAGCGCCATGGACAGGGCCAATGAGCAGTTCTTC	CSAMDRANEQFF
TRBV7-2	TRBJ2-5	few	TRBD2	TGTGCCAGCAGCTCTACTAGCGGTAGGGCCCAGTACTTC	CASSSTSGRAQYF
TRBV2	TRBJ2-5	many	NA	TGTGCCAGCAGTGATGAGCGAGGCGGGGACAGCCAAGAGACCCAGTACTTC	CASSDERGGDSQETQYF
TRBV7-9	TRBJ1-6	NA	TRBD1	TGTGCCAGCAGTGGGGGGCAGGGGGATCCACCCCTCCACTTT	CASSGGQGDPPLHF
TRBV7-9	TRBJ2-3	few	TRBD2	TGTGCCAGCCGGTCGGGGGGTCGAACAGATACGCAGTATTTT	CASRSGGRTDTQYF
TRBV18	TRBJ2-2	NA	NA	TGTGCCAGCTCACCGAATACCCGGGGGAAAACGAACACCGGGGAGCTGTTTTTT	CASSPNTRGKTNTGELFF
TRBV21-1	TRBJ1-2	NA	NA	TGTGCCAGCAGCAAAGAAGGGTTTAGGGGGGACGGAAGCTATGGCTACACCTTC	CASSKEGFRGDGSYGYTF
TRBV6-1	TRBJ1-2	few	NA	TGTGCCAGCACAGCTACCTATGGCTACACCTTC	CASTATYGYTF
TRBV13	TRBJ1-2	NA	NA	TGTGCCAGCAGCACCCAGGGACGGAAATACTATGGCTACACCTTC	CASSTQGRKYYGYTF
TRBV29-1	TRBJ1-2	NA	TRBD1	TGCAGCGTTGGGGGACAGGGGAGTTATAACTATGGCTACACCTTC	CSVGGQGSYNYGYTF
TRBV18	TRBJ1-6	NA	NA	TGTGCCAGCTCACCACAGGGTTCCGGACCCTCACCCCTCCACTTT	CASSPQGSGPSPLHF
TRBV3-1	TRBJ1-3	NA	NA	TGTGCCAGCAGCCGAGCGAACTCTGGAAACACCATATATTTT	CASSRANSGNTIYF
TRBV18	TRBJ1-1	NA	NA	TGTGCCAGCTCACCAGAGGCAGGGAGGGCTGAAGCTTTCTTT	CASSPEAGRAEAFF
TRBV9	TRBJ2-3	NA	NA	TGTGCCAGCAGCGTAGAGTCCCTGGGGTTTAGCACAGATACGCAGTATTTT	CASSVESLGFSTDTQYF
TRBV19	TRBJ2-3	few	TRBD2	TGTGCCAGTAGTATGAACCAAGCGGGGGGACCAGATACGCAGTATTTT	CASSMNQAGGPDTQYF
TRBV28	TRBJ1-5	NA	NA	TGTGCCAGCAGAGGGGACATGGTCCATTTT	CASRGDMVHF
TRBV6-5	TRBJ1-2	NA	NA	TGTGCCAGCAGTTATTGGGGGACGGGGGACGGTGGCTACACCTTC	CASSYWGTGDGGYTF
TRBV2	TRBJ1-5	few	NA	TGTGCCAGCAGTGCGACGGGACTACCCCTGAATCAGCCCCAGCATTTT	CASSATGLPLNQPQHF
TRBV6-2/TRBV6-3	TRBJ2-7	NA	TRBD2	TGTGCCAGCAGTTCCGCGGGACTAGCGGACTACGAGCAGTACTTC	CASSSAGLADYEQYF
TRBV6-1	TRBJ2-5	NA	TRBD1	TGTGCCAGCAGTGAAGTAGGGGCAGGGGGTCGAGAGACCCAGTACTTC	CASSEVGAGGRETQYF
TRBV29-1	TRBJ1-2	NA	NA	TGCAGCGTTAGTCGGGGCGCTAACTATGGCTACACCTTC	CSVSRGANYGYTF
TRBV20-1	TRBJ1-1	NA	NA	TGCAGTGCTAGAGTTTTAAACACTGAAGCTTTCTTT	CSARVLNTEAFF
TRBV12-3/TRBV12-4	TRBJ1-1	many	NA	TGTGCCAGCAGTTTCCTTGGGACGGGGAACACTGAAGCTTTCTTT	CASSFLGTGNTEAFF
TRBV12-3/TRBV12-4	TRBJ2-2	few	NA	TGTGCCACGGGGGCGGGAGGGGAGCTGTTTTTT	CATGAGGELFF
TRBV25-1	TRBJ1-6	few	NA	TGTGCCAGCAGGGGACTCGGGTGGAATTCACCCCTCCACTTT	CASRGLGWNSPLHF